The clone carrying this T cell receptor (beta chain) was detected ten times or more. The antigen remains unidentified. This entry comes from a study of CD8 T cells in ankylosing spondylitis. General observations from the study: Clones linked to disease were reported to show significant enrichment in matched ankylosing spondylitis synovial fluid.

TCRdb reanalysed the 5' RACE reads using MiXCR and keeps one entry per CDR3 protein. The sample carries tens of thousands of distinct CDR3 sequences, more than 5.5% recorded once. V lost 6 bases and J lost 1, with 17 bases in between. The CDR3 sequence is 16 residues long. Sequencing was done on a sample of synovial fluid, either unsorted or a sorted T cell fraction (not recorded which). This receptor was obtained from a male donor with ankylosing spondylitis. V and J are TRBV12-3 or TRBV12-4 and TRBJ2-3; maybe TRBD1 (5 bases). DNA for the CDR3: TGTGCCAGCAGGTCAACAGGAAATATCCGCACAGATACGCAGTATTTT. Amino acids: CASRSTGNIRTDTQYF.